This passage covers 8 T cell receptor beta chains from one sample sequenced in a study of blood T cell repertoires in COVID-19. The repertoire was sequenced with immunoSEQ multiplex PCR; TCRdb's copy has only in-frame clones and lacks some. Counted here are some 510,000 clones, 88% occurring once; the ten biggest clones make up about 2%. Source material: PBMCs or T cells enriched from blood (not recorded which). The source is a middle-aged woman who had recovered from COVID-19.

The chain carries TRBV18 and TRBJ2-2; 14 nucleotides match TRBD2. J was trimmed by 3 bases and V by 2 bases; bases with no gene match: 5. Looked up from germline, CDR1 is KGHSH and CDR2 is LQKENI. The CDR3 spans 18 residues. CDR3 coding DNA: TGTGCCAGCTCACCAACACGGGGACTAGCGGGGGACACCGGGGAGCTGTTTTTT. Translation gives CASSPTRGLAGDTGELFF.

The chain combines TRBV30 with TRBJ1-1, with 7 positions matching TRBD1. V lost 4 bases, J lost 1 base, and 3 bases stayed unmatched. The CDR3 spans 13 residues. The V gene's germline CDR1 is GTSNPN and CDR2 SVGIG (reference sequence). The CDR3: CAWTRTGNTEAFF. DNA of the CDR3: TGTGCCTGGACTCGGACAGGGAACACTGAAGCTTTCTTT.

The chain uses TRBV21-1 and TRBJ2-5; the table's D call TRBD1 went unverified against the DNA. TRBV21-1 has pseudogene status. This CDR3 is built from 13 residues. CDR3 region: CASRPGQGETQYF. As DNA, the CDR3 is TGTGCCAGCAGACCTGGACAAGGGGAGACCCAGTACTTC.

This rearrangement joins TRBV19 to TRBJ2-2, with 8 bases aligning to TRBD1. V lost 4 bases and J lost 0; bases outside the gene matches: 1. This CDR3 contains 15 residues. CDR1 and CDR2 (germline): LNHDA, SQIVND (reference sequence). The CDR3 is CASSTDRANTGELFF. The CDR3 nucleotides are TGTGCCAGTAGTACGGACAGGGCGAACACCGGGGAGCTGTTTTTT.

The CDR3 sequence: CAWPGPGQGFRGYTF. DNA for the CDR3: TGTGCCTGGCCGGGACCGGGACAGGGGTTTCGTGGCTACACCTTC. The chain has TRBV30 and TRBJ1-2, with TRBD1 identical over 10 bases. V gave up 5 bases and J gave up 7 bases; unmatched junction bases: 13. This CDR3 contains 15 residues. Germline V gene lookup returns CDR1 GTSNPN and CDR2 SVGIG (reference sequence).

The chain carries TRBV5-6 and TRBJ2-7, with 8 bases matching TRBD2. CDR1 and CDR2 (germline): SGHDT, YYEEEE. The V and J ends lost 7 bases and 4 bases, in that order; junction bases with no gene match: 10. The CDR3 extends over 14 amino acids. This CDR3 reads CASAEAGVSYEQYF. DNA for the CDR3: TGTGCCAGCGCGGAAGCGGGAGTCTCGTACGAGCAGTACTTC.

The chain links TRBV10-1 to TRBJ2-1, with 11 bases lining up with TRBD2. Looked up from germline, CDR1 is WNHNN and CDR2 is SYGVQD (reference sequence). The CDR3 sequence is 16 residues long. The J segment lost 4 bases and the V segment lost 4 bases, leaving 6 bases of the junction unmatched. The CDR3 region has the DNA TGCGCCAGCAGTGCCACTGGGACTAGCGGATACAATGAGCAGTTCTTC. It specifies CASSATGTSGYNEQFF.

The chain uses TRBV13 and TRBJ2-7, with 11 positions matching TRBD2. The V and J ends lost 2 bases and 7 bases, in that order; junction bases with no gene match: 4. Germline assignment: CDR1 PRHDT and CDR2 FYEKMQ (reference sequence). The CDR3 contains 14 residues. The CDR3 loop is CASSLLLAGGEQYF. CDR3 nucleotides: TGTGCCAGCAGCTTATTGCTAGCGGGAGGTGAGCAGTACTTC.